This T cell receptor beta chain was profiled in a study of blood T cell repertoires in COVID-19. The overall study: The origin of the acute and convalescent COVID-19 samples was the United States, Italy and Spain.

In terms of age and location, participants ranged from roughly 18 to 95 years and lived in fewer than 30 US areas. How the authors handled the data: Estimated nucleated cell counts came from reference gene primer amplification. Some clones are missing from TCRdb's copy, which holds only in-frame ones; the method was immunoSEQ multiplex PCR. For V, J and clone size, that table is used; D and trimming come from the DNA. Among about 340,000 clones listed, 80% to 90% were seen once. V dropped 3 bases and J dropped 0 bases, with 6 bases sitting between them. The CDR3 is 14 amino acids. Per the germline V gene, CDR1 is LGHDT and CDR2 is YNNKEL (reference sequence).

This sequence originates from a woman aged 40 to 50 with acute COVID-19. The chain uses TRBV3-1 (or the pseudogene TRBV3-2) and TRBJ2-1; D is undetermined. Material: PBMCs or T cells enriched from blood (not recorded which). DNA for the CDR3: TGTGCCAGCAGCCAGGTGAGCTCCTACAATGAGCAGTTCTTC. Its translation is CASSQVSSYNEQFF.